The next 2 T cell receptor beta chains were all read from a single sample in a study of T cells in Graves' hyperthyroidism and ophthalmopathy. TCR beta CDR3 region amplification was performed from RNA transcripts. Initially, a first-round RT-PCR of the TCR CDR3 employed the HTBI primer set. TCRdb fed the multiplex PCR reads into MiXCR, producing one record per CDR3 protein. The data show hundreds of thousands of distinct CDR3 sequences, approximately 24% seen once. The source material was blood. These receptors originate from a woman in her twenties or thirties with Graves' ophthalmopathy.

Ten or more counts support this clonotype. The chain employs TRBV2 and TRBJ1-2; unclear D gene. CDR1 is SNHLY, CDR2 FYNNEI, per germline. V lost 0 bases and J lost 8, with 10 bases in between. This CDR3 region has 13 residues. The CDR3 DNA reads TGTGCCAGCAGTGAAGCAAGGGTGGGAGGCTACACCTTC. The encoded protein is CASSEARVGGYTF.

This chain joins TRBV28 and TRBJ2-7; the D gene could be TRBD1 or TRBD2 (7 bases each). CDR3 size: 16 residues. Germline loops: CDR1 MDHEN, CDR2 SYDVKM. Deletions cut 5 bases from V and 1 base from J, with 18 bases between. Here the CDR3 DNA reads TGTGCCAGCAGTCATTCGAGGGGGCGGGAGTCCTACGAGCAGTACTTC. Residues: CASSHSRGRESYEQYF. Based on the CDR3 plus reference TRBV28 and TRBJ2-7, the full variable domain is DVKVTQSSRYLVKRTGEKVFLECVQDMDHENMFWYRQDPGLGLRLIYFSYDVKMKEKGDIPEGYSVSREKKERFSLILESASTNQTSMYLCASSHSRGRESYEQYFGPGTRLTVT.